These T cell receptor beta chains were read from a single sample in a study of blood T cell repertoires in COVID-19. Repertoires were generated with immunoSEQ multiplex PCR, while TCRdb's copy carries only in-frame clones and drops some. The data hold roughly 200,000 clones, with 80% to 90% observed a single time. The sample was PBMCs or T cells enriched from blood (not recorded which). These receptor sequences come from a woman between 50 and 59 years old in a cohort exposed to, infected with or recovered from COVID-19 (not recorded which). Both conserved end residues are part of each CDR3. Each record gives: CDR3 protein, CDR3 DNA, J gene, V gene, D gene, clone size. A D gene is named only where the DNA matches it firmly. Not all rows give a size; the values are once, few, many and, for expanded clones, a class.

CDR3aa: CASSIGTSVGTDTQYF; CDR3nt: TGTGCCAGTAGTATCGGGACTAGCGTAGGCACAGATACGCAGTATTTT; j_gene: TRBJ2-3; v_gene: TRBV19; d_gene: TRBD2; abundance: NA
CDR3aa: CASISRWRGGTDTQYF; CDR3nt: TGTGCCAGCATATCAAGGTGGCGGGGGGGCACAGATACGCAGTATTTT; j_gene: TRBJ2-3; v_gene: TRBV2; d_gene: TRBD2; abundance: NA
CDR3aa: CATSDSKDRALSFEAYEQYF; CDR3nt: TGTGCCACCAGTGATTCCAAGGACAGAGCCCTTAGTTTTGAGGCCTACGAGCAGTACTTC; j_gene: TRBJ2-7; v_gene: TRBV24-1; d_gene: NA; abundance: NA
CDR3aa: CAWRGRGTSTGELFF; CDR3nt: TGTGCCTGGAGAGGCAGGGGGACCTCAACCGGGGAGCTGTTTTTT; j_gene: TRBJ2-2; v_gene: TRBV30; d_gene: TRBD1; abundance: once
CDR3aa: CASSRPGQGTEAFF; CDR3nt: TGTGCCAGCAGCAGACCGGGACAGGGTACTGAAGCTTTCTTT; j_gene: TRBJ1-1; v_gene: TRBV3-1/TRBV3-2; d_gene: TRBD1; abundance: NA
CDR3aa: CASRQGSSQSYTF; CDR3nt: TGTGCCAGTAGACAGGGATCTTCCCAGAGCTACACCTTC; j_gene: TRBJ1-2; v_gene: TRBV7-6; d_gene: TRBD1; abundance: NA
CDR3aa: CASSLGGTGRYGYTF; CDR3nt: TGCGCCAGCAGCTTGGGTGGGACAGGGCGCTATGGCTACACCTTC; j_gene: TRBJ1-2; v_gene: TRBV5-1; d_gene: TRBD1; abundance: NA
CDR3aa: CATSRDEGGRAFF; CDR3nt: TGTGCCACCAGCAGAGATGAAGGGGGCCGAGCTTTCTTT; j_gene: TRBJ1-1; v_gene: TRBV15; d_gene: TRBD1; abundance: NA
CDR3aa: CASSRQPTYEQYF; CDR3nt: TGTGCCAGCAGCAGACAACCAACCTACGAGCAGTACTTC; j_gene: TRBJ2-7; v_gene: TRBV6-5; d_gene: NA; abundance: NA
CDR3aa: CASSHSRTGAGNTEAFF; CDR3nt: TGCGCCAGCAGCCATTCCCGGACAGGGGCTGGGAACACTGAAGCTTTCTTT; j_gene: TRBJ1-1; v_gene: TRBV4-3; d_gene: TRBD1; abundance: NA
CDR3aa: CASSLSVLGTGNSPLHF; CDR3nt: TGTGCCAGCAGTTTATCGGTGTTGGGGACAGGCAATTCACCCCTCCACTTT; j_gene: TRBJ1-6; v_gene: TRBV27; d_gene: TRBD1; abundance: NA
CDR3aa: CASSVSRTEAFF; CDR3nt: TGTGCCAGCAGTGTATCGAGGACTGAAGCTTTCTTT; j_gene: TRBJ1-1; v_gene: TRBV28; d_gene: NA; abundance: NA
CDR3aa: CASSSSGGSNYGYTF; CDR3nt: TGTGCCAGCAGCTCATCAGGGGGCTCGAACTATGGCTACACCTTC; j_gene: TRBJ1-2; v_gene: TRBV5-5; d_gene: TRBD1; abundance: once
CDR3aa: CASSLSPSGAAYNEQFF; CDR3nt: TGTGCCAGCAGCTTGTCTCCGAGCGGGGCCGCCTACAATGAGCAGTTCTTC; j_gene: TRBJ2-1; v_gene: TRBV4-2; d_gene: TRBD2; abundance: once
CDR3aa: CASSVRDRVSGNTIYF; CDR3nt: TGTGCCAGCAGCGTGAGGGACAGGGTCTCTGGAAACACCATATATTTT; j_gene: TRBJ1-3; v_gene: TRBV9; d_gene: TRBD1; abundance: few
CDR3aa: CASSLNGAEAFF; CDR3nt: TGCGCCAGCAGCTTGAACGGGGCTGAAGCTTTCTTT; j_gene: TRBJ1-1; v_gene: TRBV5-1; d_gene: NA; abundance: few
CDR3aa: CASSQDWGGLSPLHF; CDR3nt: TGTGCCAGCAGCCAAGATTGGGGGGGGCTTTCACCCCTCCACTTT; j_gene: TRBJ1-6; v_gene: TRBV14; d_gene: NA; abundance: NA
CDR3aa: CASSSDRVLSQPQHF; CDR3nt: TGTGCCAGCAGCTCGGACAGGGTTTTGAGCCAGCCCCAGCATTTT; j_gene: TRBJ1-5; v_gene: TRBV7-8; d_gene: TRBD1; abundance: few
CDR3aa: CASHGTGQGLSLTNQPQHF; CDR3nt: TGTGCCAGCCACGGTACGGGACAGGGGCTTTCCCTGACGAATCAGCCCCAGCATTTT; j_gene: TRBJ1-5; v_gene: TRBV5-8; d_gene: TRBD1; abundance: NA
CDR3aa: CASSQAMRGPYNEQFF; CDR3nt: TGTGCCAGCAGCCAAGCGATGCGGGGTCCCTACAATGAGCAGTTCTTC; j_gene: TRBJ2-1; v_gene: TRBV4-2; d_gene: NA; abundance: NA